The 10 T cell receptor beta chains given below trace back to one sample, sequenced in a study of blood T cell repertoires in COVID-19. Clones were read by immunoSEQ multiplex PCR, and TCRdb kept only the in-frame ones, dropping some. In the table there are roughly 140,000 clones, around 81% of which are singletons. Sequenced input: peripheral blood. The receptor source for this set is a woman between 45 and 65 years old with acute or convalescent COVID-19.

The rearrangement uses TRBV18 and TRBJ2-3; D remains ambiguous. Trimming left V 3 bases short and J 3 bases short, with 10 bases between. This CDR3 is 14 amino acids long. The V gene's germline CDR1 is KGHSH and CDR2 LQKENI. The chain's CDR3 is CASSPVSLTDTQYF. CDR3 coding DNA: TGTGCCAGCTCACCCGTTAGCCTGACAGATACGCAGTATTTT.

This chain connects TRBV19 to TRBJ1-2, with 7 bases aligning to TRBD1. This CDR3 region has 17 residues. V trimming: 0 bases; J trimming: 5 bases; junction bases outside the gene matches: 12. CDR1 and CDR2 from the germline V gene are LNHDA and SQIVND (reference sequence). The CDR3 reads CASSIDQGDFRRYGYTF. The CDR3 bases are TGTGCCAGTAGTATAGATCAGGGGGACTTTAGAAGATATGGCTACACCTTC.

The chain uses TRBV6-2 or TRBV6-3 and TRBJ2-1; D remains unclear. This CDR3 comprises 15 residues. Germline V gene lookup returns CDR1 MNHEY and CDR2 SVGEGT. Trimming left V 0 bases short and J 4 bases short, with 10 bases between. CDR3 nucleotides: TGTGCCAGCAGTTACTCGTTCCAGTCTTACAATGAGCAGTTCTTC. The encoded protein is CASSYSFQSYNEQFF.

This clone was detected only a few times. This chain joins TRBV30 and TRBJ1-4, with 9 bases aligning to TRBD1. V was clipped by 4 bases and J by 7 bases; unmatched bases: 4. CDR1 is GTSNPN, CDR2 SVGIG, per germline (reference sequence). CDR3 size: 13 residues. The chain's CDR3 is CAWKGQGREKLFF. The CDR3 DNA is TGTGCCTGGAAGGGACAGGGACGTGAAAAACTGTTTTTT.

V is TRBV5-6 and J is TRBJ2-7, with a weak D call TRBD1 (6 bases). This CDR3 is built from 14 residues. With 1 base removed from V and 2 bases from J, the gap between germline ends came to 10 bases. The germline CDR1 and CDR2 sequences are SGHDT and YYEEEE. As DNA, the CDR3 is TGTGCCAGCAGCTTGAGCCAGGGGACCTACGAGCAGTACTTC. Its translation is CASSLSQGTYEQYF.

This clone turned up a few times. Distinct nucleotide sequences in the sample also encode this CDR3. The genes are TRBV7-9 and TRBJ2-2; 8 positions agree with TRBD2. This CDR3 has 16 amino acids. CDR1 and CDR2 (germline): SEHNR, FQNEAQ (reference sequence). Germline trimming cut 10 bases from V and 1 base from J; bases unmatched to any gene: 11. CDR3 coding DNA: TGTGCCATTGGACCGGCGGCGGGGGGGAACACCGGGGAGCTGTTTTTT. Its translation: CAIGPAAGGNTGELFF.

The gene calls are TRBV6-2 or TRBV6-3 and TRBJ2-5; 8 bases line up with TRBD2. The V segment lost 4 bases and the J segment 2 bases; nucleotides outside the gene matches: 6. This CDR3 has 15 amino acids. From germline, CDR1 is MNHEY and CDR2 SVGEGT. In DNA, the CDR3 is TGTGCCAGCAGTTCATGGACTAGCCGACAAGAGACCCAGTACTTC. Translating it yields CASSSWTSRQETQYF.

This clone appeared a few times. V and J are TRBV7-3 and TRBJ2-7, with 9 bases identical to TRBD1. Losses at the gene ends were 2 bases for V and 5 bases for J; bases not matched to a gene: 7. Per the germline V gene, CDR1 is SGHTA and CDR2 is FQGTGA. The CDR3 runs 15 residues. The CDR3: CASSLGGTGSNEQYF. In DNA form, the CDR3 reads TGTGCCAGCAGCTTAGGAGGGACAGGGTCCAACGAGCAGTACTTC.

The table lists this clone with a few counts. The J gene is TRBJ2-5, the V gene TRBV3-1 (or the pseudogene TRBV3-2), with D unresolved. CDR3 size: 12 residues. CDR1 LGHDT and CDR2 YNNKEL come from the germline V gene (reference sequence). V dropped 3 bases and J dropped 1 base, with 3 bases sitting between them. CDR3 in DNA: TGTGCCAGCAGCCACCTCCAAGAGACCCAGTACTTC. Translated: CASSHLQETQYF.

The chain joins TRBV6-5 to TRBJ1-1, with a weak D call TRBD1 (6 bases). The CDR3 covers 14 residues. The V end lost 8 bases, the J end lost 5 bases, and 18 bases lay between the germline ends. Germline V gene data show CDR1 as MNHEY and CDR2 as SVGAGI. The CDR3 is CASSRMDSETEAFF. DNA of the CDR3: TGTGCCAGCTCGAGAATGGACAGTGAAACTGAAGCTTTCTTT.